The clone carrying this T cell receptor (beta chain) was counted ten times or more. Its antigen is currently unknown. This sample is part of a study of T-cell reconstitution after alpha-beta-depleted transplantation in children. TCRbeta library preparation incorporated unique molecular identifiers. TCRdb called the PCR reads again in MiXCR, with one record for every CDR3 protein. The sample yields almost 250,000 distinct CDR3 sequences, over 20% seen once. Germline CDR1 reads MNHEY; CDR2 reads SVGAGI. The ends lost 6 bases at V and 6 bases at J; junction bases unmatched: 7. The length of the CDR3 is 13 residues. Study-wide points: By one year post-transplant, T-cell counts and diversity largely arose from T cells that were newly produced. Surviving recipient T cells and thymic progenitors underlay high day-60 TCRbeta diversity in some patients. Reported findings indicate that, about two months after transplant, alpha-beta T cells came from several hundred expanded clones, which were derived from non-depleted graft cells.

The TCR was taken from a girl aged 2 to 9 with Fanconi anemia, due to receive a stem cell transplant. The material sequenced was PBMCs, taken before TCRalphabeta/CD19-depleted stem cell transplant. V and J are TRBV6-5 and TRBJ2-5; 7 bases align to TRBD1. The CDR3 DNA is TGTGCCAGCAGGCCGACAGGGACGAAGACCCAGTACTTC. It specifies CASRPTGTKTQYF.